The source of this T cell receptor beta chain is a study of T cells in tuberculosis. The study, taken as a whole, reports: Smaller distances to GMM-specific TCRs suggested their expansion in active tuberculosis.

TCRdb keeps only in-frame clones here, not all; method: immunoSEQ multiplex PCR. This sample has over 30,000 clones, with around 97% found just once. Germline CDR1 SNHLY, CDR2 FYNNEI. This CDR3 comprises 11 residues. About this clone itself: Its antigen is still unknown. The junction shows a germline mismatch at one end, possibly a read error.

Latent tuberculosis screening used tuberculin skin test and IGRA at entry. The TCR sequence derives from a donor aged 10 to 29 with latent tuberculosis or without tuberculosis infection. V is TRBV2 and J is TRBJ2-5; TRBD1 agrees at 8 bases. The sample consisted of PBMCs. CDR3 sequence reads: CASSIRDRIHF. The CDR3 coding sequence is TGTGCCAGCAGTATCCGGGACAGGATCCACTTC. Looking up the rest from reference TRBV2 and TRBJ2-5 gives the full variable domain: EPEVTQTPSHQVTQMGQEVILRCVPISNHLYFYWYRQILGQKVEFLVSFYNNEISEKSEIFDDQFSVERPDGSNFTLKIRSTKLEDSAMYFCASSIRDRIHFGPGTRLLVL.